The T cell receptor beta chain under discussion was sequenced for a study of T cell responses to AZD1222 COVID-19 vaccine. The CDR3 covers 14 residues. The germline V gene encodes CDR1 MNHEY and CDR2 SVGAGI. Trimming took 8 bases from V and 1 from J, leaving 14 bases between them. The protocol was immunoSEQ multiplex PCR, while the TCRdb copy is restricted to in-frame clones and leaves out a portion. Counted here are about 120,000 clones, approximately 90% occurring once; the ten biggest clones make up approximately 8%. V and J are TRBV6-5 and TRBJ1-1; D is unclear. Sequencing used peripheral blood, obtained 28 days after the second AZD1222 dose. This clonotype was obtained from an adult who received the AZD1222 COVID-19 vaccine. Here the CDR3 DNA reads TGTGCCAGCCTTGAATATTGGGGGAACACTGAAGCTTTCTTT. This encodes CASLEYWGNTEAFF.